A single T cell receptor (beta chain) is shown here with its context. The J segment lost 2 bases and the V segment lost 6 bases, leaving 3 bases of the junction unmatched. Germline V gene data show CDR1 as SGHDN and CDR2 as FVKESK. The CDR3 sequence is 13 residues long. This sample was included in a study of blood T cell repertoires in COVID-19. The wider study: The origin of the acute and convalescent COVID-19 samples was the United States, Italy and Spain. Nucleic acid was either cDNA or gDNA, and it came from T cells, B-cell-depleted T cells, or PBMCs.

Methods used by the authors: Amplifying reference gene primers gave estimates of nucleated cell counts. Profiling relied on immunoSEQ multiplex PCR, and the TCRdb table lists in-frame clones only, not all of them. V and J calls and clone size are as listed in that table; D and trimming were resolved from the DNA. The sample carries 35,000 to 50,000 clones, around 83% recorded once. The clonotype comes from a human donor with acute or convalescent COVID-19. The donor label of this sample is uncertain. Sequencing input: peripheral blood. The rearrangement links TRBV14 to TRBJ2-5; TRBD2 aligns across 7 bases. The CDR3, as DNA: TGTGCCAGCAGGGGGGGGTCTCAAGAGACCCAGTACTTC. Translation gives CASRGGSQETQYF.